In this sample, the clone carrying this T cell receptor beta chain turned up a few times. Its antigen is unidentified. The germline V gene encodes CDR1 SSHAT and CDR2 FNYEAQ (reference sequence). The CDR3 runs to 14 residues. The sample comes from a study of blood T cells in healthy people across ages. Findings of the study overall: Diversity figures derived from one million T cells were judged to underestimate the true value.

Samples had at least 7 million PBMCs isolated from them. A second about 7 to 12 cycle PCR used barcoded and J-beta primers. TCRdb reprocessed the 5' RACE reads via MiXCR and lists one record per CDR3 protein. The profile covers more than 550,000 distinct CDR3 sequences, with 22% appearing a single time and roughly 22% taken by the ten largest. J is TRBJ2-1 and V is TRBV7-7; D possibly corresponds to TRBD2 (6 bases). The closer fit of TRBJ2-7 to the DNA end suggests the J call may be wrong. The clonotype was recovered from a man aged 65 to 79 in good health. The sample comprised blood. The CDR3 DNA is TGTGCCAGCAGCCCCGGGGGATCTATTTACGAGCAGTACGTC. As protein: CASSPGGSIYEQYV.